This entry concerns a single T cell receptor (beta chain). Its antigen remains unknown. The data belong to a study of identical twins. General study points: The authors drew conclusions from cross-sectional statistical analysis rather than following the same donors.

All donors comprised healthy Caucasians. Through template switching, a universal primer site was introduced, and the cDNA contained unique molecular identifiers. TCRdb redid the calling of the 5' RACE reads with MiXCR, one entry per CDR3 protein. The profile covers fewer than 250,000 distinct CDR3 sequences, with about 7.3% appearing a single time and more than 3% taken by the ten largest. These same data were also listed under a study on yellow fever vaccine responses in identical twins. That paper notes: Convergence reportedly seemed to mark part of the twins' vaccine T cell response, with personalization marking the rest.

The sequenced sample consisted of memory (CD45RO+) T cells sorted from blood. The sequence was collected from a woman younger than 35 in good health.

CDR3 residues: CATSGWGDTGELFF. CDR3 nucleotides: TGTGCCACCAGTGGTTGGGGGGACACCGGGGAGCTGTTTTTT. V gene TRBV24-1 combines with J gene TRBJ2-2, with a possible D match to TRBD2 (6 bases). Germline V gene sequence: CDR1 KGHDR, CDR2 SFDVKD. V dropped 5 bases and J dropped 3 bases, with 9 bases sitting between them. This CDR3 has 14 amino acids.